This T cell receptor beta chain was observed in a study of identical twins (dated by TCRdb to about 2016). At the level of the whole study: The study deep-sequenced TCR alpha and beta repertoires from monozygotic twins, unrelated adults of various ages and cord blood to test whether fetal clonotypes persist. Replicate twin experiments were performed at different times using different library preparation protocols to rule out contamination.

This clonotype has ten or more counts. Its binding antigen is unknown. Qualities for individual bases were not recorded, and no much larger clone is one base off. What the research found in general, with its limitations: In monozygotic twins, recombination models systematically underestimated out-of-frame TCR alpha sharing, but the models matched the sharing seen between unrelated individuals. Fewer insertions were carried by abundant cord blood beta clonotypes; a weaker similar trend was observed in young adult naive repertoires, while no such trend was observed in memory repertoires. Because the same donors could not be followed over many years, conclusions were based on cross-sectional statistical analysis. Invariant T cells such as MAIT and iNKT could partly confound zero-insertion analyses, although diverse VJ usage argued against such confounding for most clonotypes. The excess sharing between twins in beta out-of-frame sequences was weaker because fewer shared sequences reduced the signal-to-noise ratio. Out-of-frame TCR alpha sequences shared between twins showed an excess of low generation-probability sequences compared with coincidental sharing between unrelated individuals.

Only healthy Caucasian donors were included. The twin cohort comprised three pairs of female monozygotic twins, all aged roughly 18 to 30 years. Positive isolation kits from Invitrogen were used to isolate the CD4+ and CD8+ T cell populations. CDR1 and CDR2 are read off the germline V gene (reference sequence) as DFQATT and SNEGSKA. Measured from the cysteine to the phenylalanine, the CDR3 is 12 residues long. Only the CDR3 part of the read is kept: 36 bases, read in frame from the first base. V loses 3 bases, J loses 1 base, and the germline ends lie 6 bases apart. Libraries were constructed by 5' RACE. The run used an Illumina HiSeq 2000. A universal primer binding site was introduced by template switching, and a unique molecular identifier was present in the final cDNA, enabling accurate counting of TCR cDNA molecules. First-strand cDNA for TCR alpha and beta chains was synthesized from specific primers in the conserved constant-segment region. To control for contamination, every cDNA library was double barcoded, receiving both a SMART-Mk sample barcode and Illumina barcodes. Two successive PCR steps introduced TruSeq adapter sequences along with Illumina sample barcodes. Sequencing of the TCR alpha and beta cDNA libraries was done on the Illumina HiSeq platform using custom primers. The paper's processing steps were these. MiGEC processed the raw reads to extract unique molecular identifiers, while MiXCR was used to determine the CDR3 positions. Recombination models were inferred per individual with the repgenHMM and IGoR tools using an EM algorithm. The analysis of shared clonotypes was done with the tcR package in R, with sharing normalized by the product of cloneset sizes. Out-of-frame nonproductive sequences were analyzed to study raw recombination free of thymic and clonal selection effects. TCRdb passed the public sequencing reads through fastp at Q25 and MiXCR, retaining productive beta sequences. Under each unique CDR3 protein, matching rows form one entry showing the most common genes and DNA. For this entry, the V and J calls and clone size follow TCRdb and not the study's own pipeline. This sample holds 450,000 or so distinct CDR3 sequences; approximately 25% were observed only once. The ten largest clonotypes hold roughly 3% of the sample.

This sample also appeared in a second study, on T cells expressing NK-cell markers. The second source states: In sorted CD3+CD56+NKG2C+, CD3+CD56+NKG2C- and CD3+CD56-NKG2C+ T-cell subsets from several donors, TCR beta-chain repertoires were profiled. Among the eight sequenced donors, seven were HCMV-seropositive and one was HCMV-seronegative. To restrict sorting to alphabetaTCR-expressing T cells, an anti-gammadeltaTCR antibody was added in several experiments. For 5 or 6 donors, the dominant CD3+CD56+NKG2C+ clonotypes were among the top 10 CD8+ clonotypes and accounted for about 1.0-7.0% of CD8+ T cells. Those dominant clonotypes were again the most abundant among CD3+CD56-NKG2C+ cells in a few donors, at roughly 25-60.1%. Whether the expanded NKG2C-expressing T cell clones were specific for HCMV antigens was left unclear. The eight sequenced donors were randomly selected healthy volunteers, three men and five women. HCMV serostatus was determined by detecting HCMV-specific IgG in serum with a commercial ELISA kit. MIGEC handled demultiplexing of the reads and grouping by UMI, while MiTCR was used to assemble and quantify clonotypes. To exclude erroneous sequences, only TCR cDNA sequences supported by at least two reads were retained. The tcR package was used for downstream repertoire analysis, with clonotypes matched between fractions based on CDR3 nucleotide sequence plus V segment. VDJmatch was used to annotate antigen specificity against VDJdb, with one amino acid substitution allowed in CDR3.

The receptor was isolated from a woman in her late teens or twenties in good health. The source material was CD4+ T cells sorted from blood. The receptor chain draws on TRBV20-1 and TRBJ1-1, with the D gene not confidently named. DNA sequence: TGCAGTGCTAGTCGGGGGAACACTGAAGCTTTCTTT. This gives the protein CSASRGNTEAFF.